This T cell receptor beta chain emerged from a study of T cells after yellow fever vaccination. Overall study context: The authors prepared low-cell-number fractions using SMART-Seq v4 Ultra Low Input. General study results and limits: Contaminants from the bulk population, in the form of abundant clonotypes, could be found in FACS-sorted repertoires. Relatively few clonotypes were ones that appeared in both CD4 and CD8 compartments.

5'RACE template switching generated TCR cDNA, adding a universal primer site and UMIs. Each CDR3 protein is one row after TCRdb ran MiXCR on the 5' RACE reads. Found here are about 320,000 distinct CDR3 sequences, around 4.5% of them singletons; the top ten hold roughly 21%. As to this clonotype: Antigen unknown.

The V gene's germline CDR1 is MGHRA and CDR2 YSYEKL. Trimming cost V 4 bases and J 2 bases, with 11 bases left between them. The CDR3 extends over 14 amino acids. Source: PBMCs, taken 15 days after the yellow fever booster vaccination. This chain connects TRBV4-1 to TRBJ2-5; D not resolved. The receptor comes from a young man who received the YFV17D yellow fever vaccine. CDR3 nucleotides: TGCGCCAGCAGCCTGTATCACTTGCAAGAGACCCAGTACTTC. Translation gives CASSLYHLQETQYF.